This T cell receptor beta chain is drawn from a study of early stage breast cancer tumors. Study-wide context: Under 10 ER+/PR+/HER2- tumors were invasive ductal; four were invasive lobular. Study conclusions and caveats: Unsorted bulk genomic DNA sequencing lacked pairing and functional marker data.

About this clone itself: What it recognizes is unknown.

TCRdb's copy holds only in-frame clones and misses some; the assay was immunoSEQ multiplex PCR. The sample yields about 36,000 clones, around 68% seen once. The V segment lost 7 bases and the J segment 4 bases; nucleotides outside the gene matches: 4. The CDR3 loop spans 13 amino acids. Germline loops: CDR1 LNHDA, CDR2 SQIVND (reference sequence). Sequencing was performed on blood. This clonotype was obtained from a person aged 55 to 69 with breast cancer. The chain couples TRBV19 to TRBJ1-2; the match to TRBD1 covers 9 bases. This chain's CDR3 is CASTPDRGYGYTF. CDR3 DNA sequence: TGTGCCAGTACCCCGGACAGGGGCTATGGCTACACCTTC.